This TCR beta chain was obtained from a study of PD-L1 blockade in urothelial cancer. Time point specified: peripheral blood 6 weeks after treatment start. Judged by abundance, this clone is medium-sized. The germline V gene has CDR1 SGDLS and CDR2 YYNGEE. Unmatched junction bases numbered 7, after V lost 0 bases and J lost 7 bases. The CDR3 is 14 amino acids. The repertoire was sequenced with immunoSEQ multiplex PCR; TCRdb's copy has only in-frame clones and lacks some. The sample includes about 50,000 clones, 88% of them seen just once. The receptor was derived from a man aged 60-69 years with urothelial cancer. The specimen comprised PBMCs, sampled around atezolizumab (anti-PD-L1) treatment. V and J are TRBV9 and TRBJ2-7; 7 positions agree with TRBD1. CDR3 sequence: CASSVDGRGWEQYF. In DNA, the CDR3 is TGTGCCAGCAGCGTAGACGGCAGGGGGTGGGAGCAGTACTTC. Complete variable domain (other parts from reference TRBV9 and TRBJ2-7): DSGVTQTPKHLITATGQRVTLRCSPRSGDLSVYWYQQSLDQGLQFLIQYYNGEERAKGNILERFSAQQFPDLHSELNLSSLELGDSALYFCASSVDGRGWEQYFGPGTRLTVT.